The 24 T cell receptor beta chains in this list originate from one sample, sequenced in a study of cytomegalovirus exposure and HLA in healthy donors. The PCR made use of 60 Vbeta and 13 Jbeta primers. Profiling relied on immunoSEQ multiplex PCR, and the TCRdb table lists in-frame clones only, not all of them. This table holds a few hundred thousand clones, more than 85% found once. The sequenced sample consisted of PBMCs. The source is a woman aged 18-29 years in good health and CMV-seronegative.

This clone was seen only a few times. The J gene is TRBJ2-2, the V gene TRBV11-2; D remains ambiguous. Trimming removed 5 bases from V and 1 base from J, with 8 bases in between. CDR1 SGHAT and CDR2 FQNNGV come from the germline V gene. The CDR3 spans 14 residues. CDR3 sequence (DNA): TGTGCCAGCAGCAAGACGGGGAACACCGGGGAGCTGTTTTTT. Translation: CASSKTGNTGELFF.

This sequence joins TRBV2 and TRBJ2-1; no clear D gene. V was shortened by 9 bases and J by 7 bases, with 13 bases between the two germline ends. Germline loops: CDR1 SNHLY, CDR2 FYNNEI. The CDR3 has 12 residues. This CDR3 reads CARKRSSNEQFF. As DNA, the CDR3 is TGTGCCAGAAAGCGTAGTTCTAATGAGCAGTTCTTC.

As to this clone: An end of the junction differs from the germline gene, which may be a read error. The V gene is TRBV7-8, the J gene TRBJ1-4; D is possibly TRBD1 (5 bases). This CDR3 spans 14 amino acids. Germline CDR1 reads SGHVS; CDR2 reads FQNEAQ. As DNA, the CDR3 is TGTGCCAGCAGGCCGGGGGGAACTAATGAAAAAATGTTTTTT. It yields the protein CASRPGGTNEKMFF.

The genes are TRBV27 and TRBJ1-2; D gene unclear. The V and J ends lost 8 bases and 3 bases respectively, with 7 bases between them. The CDR3 covers 11 residues. Germline CDR1 is MNHEY and CDR2 is SMNVEV (reference sequence). CDR3 residues: CASGTDYGYTF. DNA of the CDR3: TGTGCCAGCGGCACAGACTATGGCTACACCTTC.

V gene TRBV7-2 combines with J gene TRBJ2-5; D is unresolved. The CDR3 has 13 residues. CDR1 SGHTA and CDR2 FQGNSA come from the germline V gene. Trimming stripped 5 bases from V and 7 bases from J, with 14 bases between. Here the CDR3 reads CASSPTRYGTQYF. As DNA, the CDR3 is TGTGCCAGCAGCCCTACGCGGTATGGGACCCAGTACTTC.

The rearrangement links TRBV5-4 to TRBJ2-7; TRBD1 aligns across 9 bases. The CDR3 runs to 16 residues. In germline, CDR1 is SGHNT, CDR2 YYREEE (reference sequence). V dropped 4 bases and J dropped 1; count of bases not matched to a gene: 9. The CDR3 sequence is CASSPNRQGGSYEQYF. CDR3 DNA: TGTGCCAGCAGCCCCAACCGACAGGGGGGATCCTACGAGCAGTACTTC. The full variable domain, in which reference TRBV5-4 and TRBJ2-7 provide the parts outside the CDR3, is ETGVTQSPTHLIKTRGQQVTLRCSSQSGHNTVSWYQQALGQGPQFIFQYYREEENGRGNFPPRFSGLQFPNYSSELNVNALELDDSALYLCASSPNRQGGSYEQYFGPGTRLTVT.

The chain combines TRBV7-9 with TRBJ1-1; tentative D call: TRBD1 (5 bases). This CDR3 spans 14 amino acids. Per the germline V gene, CDR1 is SEHNR and CDR2 is FQNEAQ (reference sequence). Between the trimmed V and J ends, which lost 1 base and 4 bases, there was a span of 10 bases. CDR3 residues: CASSLGRRGTEAFF. The CDR3 DNA sequence: TGTGCCAGCAGCTTAGGGCGTAGGGGCACTGAAGCTTTCTTT.

The J gene is TRBJ2-7, the V gene TRBV5-1; TRBD1 agrees at 7 bases. Losses at the gene ends were 4 bases for V and 6 bases for J; bases not matched to a gene: 10. Germline CDR1 and CDR2: SGHRS and YFSETQ. This CDR3 spans 14 amino acids. The CDR3 coding sequence is TGCGCCAGCAGCCCCGGGACAGTGCGGTCCGAGCAGTACTTC. It codes for CASSPGTVRSEQYF.

The J gene is TRBJ2-1, the V gene TRBV7-9; D not certain. The germline V gene has CDR1 SEHNR and CDR2 FQNEAQ (reference sequence). The CDR3 spans 11 residues. V lost 2 bases to trimming and J lost 10 bases, with 6 bases between them. CDR3 DNA sequence: TGTGCCAGCAGCTTAAAGAGGGAGCAGTTCTTC. This sequence encodes CASSLKREQFF.

The CDR3 DNA reads as TGCGCCACCAGACCTGACAGGGTCGGGGATCCCCAGCATTTT. Amino acid sequence: CATRPDRVGDPQHF. The chain uses TRBV5-1 and TRBJ1-5, with 7 bases fitting TRBD1. Trimming removed 9 bases from V and 10 bases from J; junction bases left unmatched: 16. The CDR3 has 14 residues. Germline CDR1 is SGHRS and CDR2 is YFSETQ.

This clone was counted a single time. V is TRBV29-1 and J is TRBJ2-3; possibly TRBD2 for D (5 bases). Germline CDR1 reads SQVTM; CDR2 reads ANQGSEA. The CDR3 totals 14 residues. V was pared by 7 bases and J by 2 bases, with 16 bases between. CDR3 protein: CSGRPGLTTDTQYF. The DNA of the CDR3 is TGCAGCGGAAGGCCCGGACTGACCACAGATACGCAGTATTTT.

The rearrangement uses TRBV5-6 and TRBJ2-3, with D possibly TRBD1 on 5 matching bases. Germline V gives CDR1 SGHDT, CDR2 YYEEEE. This CDR3 is built from 13 residues. V was cut by 4 bases and J by 6 bases, with 12 bases left in between. The CDR3: CASSPTARDTQYF. Here the CDR3 DNA reads TGTGCCAGCAGCCCGACAGCAAGGGATACGCAGTATTTT.

The genes are TRBV27 and TRBJ1-4; TRBD1 is a possible D gene (5 bases). The CDR3 consists of 14 residues. Germline V gene lookup returns CDR1 MNHEY and CDR2 SMNVEV (reference sequence). Trimming shortened V by 6 bases and J by 8 bases, and 16 bases separated the two germline ends. The CDR3 DNA is TGTGCCAGCAGCATCGAAAACCGGGGGGAAAAACTGTTTTTT. This codes for CASSIENRGEKLFF.

This CDR3 reads CATSRKPRTGGGAPNEKLFF. The DNA of the CDR3 is TGTGCCACCAGCCGGAAACCCAGGACAGGGGGCGGTGCACCTAATGAAAAACTGTTTTTT. This rearrangement joins TRBV15 to TRBJ1-4; 11 bases line up with TRBD1. Germline CDR1 LNHNV, CDR2 YYDKDF (reference sequence). Trimming took 5 bases from V and 3 from J; bases not matched to a gene: 17. CDR3 length equals 20 residues.

This clone has just a few counts. The V call is TRBV6-1, the J call TRBJ1-2; TRBD1 aligns across 9 bases. Germline CDR1 and CDR2: MNHNS and SASEGT. The trim removed 5 bases at V and 3 bases at J, leaving 7 bases unmatched. The CDR3 covers 15 residues. The CDR3 DNA reads TGTGCCAGCAGTAAAGGGGGACAGGGCTACTATGGCTACACCTTC. Translating it yields CASSKGGQGYYGYTF.

Only one count was recorded for this clone. The gene calls are TRBV14 and TRBJ2-7; TRBD1 aligns across 10 bases. The CDR3 spans 14 residues. J lost 3 bases, V lost 5 bases, and 4 bases had no gene match. Germline loops: CDR1 SGHDN, CDR2 FVKESK. CDR3 nucleotides: TGTGCCAGCAGCTACAGGACAGGGGGCTACGAGCAGTACTTC. This encodes CASSYRTGGYEQYF.

The gene calls are TRBV6-5 and TRBJ2-5; tentatively, D is TRBD1 (6 bases). Trimming removed 0 bases from V and 4 bases from J, with 6 bases in between. In germline, CDR1 is MNHEY, CDR2 SVGAGI. The CDR3 is 13 amino acids. Here the CDR3 DNA reads TGTGCCAGCAGTTACTCGGACAGAGAGACCCAGTACTTC. Protein product: CASSYSDRETQYF.

This chain connects TRBV5-1 to TRBJ2-7; 9 nucleotides agree with TRBD2. V trimming: 0 bases; J trimming: 2 bases; junction bases outside the gene matches: 3. The germline V gene encodes CDR1 SGHRS and CDR2 YFSETQ. The CDR3 covers 15 residues. The CDR3 loop reads CASSLVVAGAYEQYF. DNA for the CDR3: TGCGCCAGCAGCTTGGTGGTAGCGGGGGCCTACGAGCAGTACTTC.

The chain joins TRBV6-6 to TRBJ2-3, with a possible D match to TRBD2 (6 bases). Germline-derived CDR1 and CDR2 are MNHNY and SVGAGI (reference sequence). Trimming left V 6 bases short and J 14 bases short, with 18 bases between. This CDR3 is built from 12 residues. CDR3 region: CASSSRWGVRYF. In DNA, the CDR3 is TGTGCCAGCAGCTCTCGTTGGGGGGTTCGGTATTTT.

V usage is TRBV5-1 and J usage is TRBJ2-3; 7 bases are shared with TRBD2. Germline V gene data show CDR1 as SGHRS and CDR2 as YFSETQ. V shed 4 bases, J shed 3 bases, and the junction held 8 bases outside the gene matches. The CDR3 covers 15 residues. The CDR3 protein is CASSLRTRGTDTQYF. Here the CDR3 DNA reads TGCGCCAGCAGCCTGCGGACTAGAGGAACAGATACGCAGTATTTT.

Comment on this clone: Additional DNA sequences in this sample encode the identical CDR3. V usage is TRBV9 and J usage is TRBJ1-1, with 7 bases identical to TRBD1. The CDR3 sequence is 14 residues long. Germline V gene data show CDR1 as SGDLS and CDR2 as YYNGEE. V was pared by 1 base and J by 1 base, with 1 base of the junction left unmatched. The CDR3 here is CASSVRTGNTEAFF. CDR3 DNA: TGTGCCAGCAGCGTACGGACAGGGAACACTGAAGCTTTCTTT.

CDR3 coding DNA: TGCAGCGCATCTAGCGGGGTCTGGGATGAGCAGTTCTTC. Translating gives CSASSGVWDEQFF. V and J are TRBV29-1 and TRBJ2-1; 9 positions match TRBD2. The CDR3 runs 13 residues. CDR1 is SQVTM, CDR2 ANQGSEA, per germline. V shed 7 bases, J shed 8 bases, and the junction held 9 bases outside the gene matches.

In its sample, this clone was seen a few times. The chain links TRBV7-2 to TRBJ1-1; no clear D gene. The CDR3 runs to 14 residues. V was pared by 1 base and J by 7 bases, with 13 bases between. Per the germline V gene, CDR1 is SGHTA and CDR2 is FQGNSA. CDR3: CASSLDYGSVEAFF. CDR3 coding DNA: TGTGCCAGCAGCTTAGATTACGGGTCGGTTGAAGCTTTCTTT.

The chain couples TRBV6-5 to TRBJ1-6, with TRBD1 matching over 7 bases. Germline CDR1 and CDR2: MNHEY and SVGAGI. Unmatched junction bases numbered 4, after V lost 8 bases and J lost 0 bases. The length of the CDR3 is 15 residues. The DNA of the CDR3 is TGTGCCAGCCAAGGGGGCAGCTCCTATAATTCACCCCTCCACTTT. This gives the protein CASQGGSSYNSPLHF.